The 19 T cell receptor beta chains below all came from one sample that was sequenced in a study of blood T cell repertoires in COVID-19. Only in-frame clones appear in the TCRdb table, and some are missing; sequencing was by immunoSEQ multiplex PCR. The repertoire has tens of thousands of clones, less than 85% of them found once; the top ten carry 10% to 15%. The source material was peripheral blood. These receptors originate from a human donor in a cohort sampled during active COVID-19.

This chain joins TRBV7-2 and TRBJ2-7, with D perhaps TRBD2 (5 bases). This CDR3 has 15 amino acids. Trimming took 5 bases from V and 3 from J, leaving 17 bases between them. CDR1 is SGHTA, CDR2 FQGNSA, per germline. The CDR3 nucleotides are TGTGCCAGCAGCGCGATCTCAGCGGAAGACTACGAGCAGTACTTC. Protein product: CASSAISAEDYEQYF.

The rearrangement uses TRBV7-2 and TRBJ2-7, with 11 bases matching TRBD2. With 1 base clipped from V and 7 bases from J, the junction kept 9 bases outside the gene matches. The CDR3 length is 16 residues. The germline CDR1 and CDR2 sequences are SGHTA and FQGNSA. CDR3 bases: TGTGCCAGCAGCTTAGTAACTAGCGGGGGCCTTTCTGAGCAGTACTTC. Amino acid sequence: CASSLVTSGGLSEQYF. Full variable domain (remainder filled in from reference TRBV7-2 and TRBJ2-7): GAGVSQSPSNKVTEKGKDVELRCDPISGHTALYWYRQSLGQGLEFLIYFQGNSAPDKSGLPSDRFSAERTGGSVSTLTIQRTQQEDSAVYLCASSLVTSGGLSEQYFGPGTRLTVT.

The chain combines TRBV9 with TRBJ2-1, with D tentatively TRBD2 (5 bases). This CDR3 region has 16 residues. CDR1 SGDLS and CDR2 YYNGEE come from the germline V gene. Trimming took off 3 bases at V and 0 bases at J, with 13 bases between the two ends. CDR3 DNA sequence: TGTGCCAGCAGCGGAGAGGACTCAAGCTCCTACAATGAGCAGTTCTTC. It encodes CASSGEDSSSYNEQFF.

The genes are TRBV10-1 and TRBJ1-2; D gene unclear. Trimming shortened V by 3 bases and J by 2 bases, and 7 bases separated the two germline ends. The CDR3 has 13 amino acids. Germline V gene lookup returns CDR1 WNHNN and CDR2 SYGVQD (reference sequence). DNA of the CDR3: TGCGCCAGCAGTGAAGCACTCAACTATGGCTACACCTTC. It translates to CASSEALNYGYTF.

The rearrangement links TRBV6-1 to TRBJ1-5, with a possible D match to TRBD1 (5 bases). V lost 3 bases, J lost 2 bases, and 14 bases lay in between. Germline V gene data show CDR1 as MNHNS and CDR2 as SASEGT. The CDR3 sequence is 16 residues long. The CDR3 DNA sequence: TGTGCCAGCAGTGAGAATATAGGGGTAGGCAATCAGCCCCAGCATTTT. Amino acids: CASSENIGVGNQPQHF.

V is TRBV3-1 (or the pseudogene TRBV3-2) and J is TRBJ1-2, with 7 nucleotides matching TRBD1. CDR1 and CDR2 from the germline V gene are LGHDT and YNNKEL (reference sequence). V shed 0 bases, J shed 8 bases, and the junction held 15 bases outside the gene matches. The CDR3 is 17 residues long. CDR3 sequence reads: CASSQETVTGTPKGYTF. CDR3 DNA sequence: TGTGCCAGCAGCCAAGAAACCGTGACAGGGACTCCAAAAGGCTACACCTTC.

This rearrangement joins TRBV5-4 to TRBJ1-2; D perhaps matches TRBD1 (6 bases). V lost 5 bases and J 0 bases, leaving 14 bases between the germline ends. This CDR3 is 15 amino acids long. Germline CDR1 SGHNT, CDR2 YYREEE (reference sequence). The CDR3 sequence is CASRPGGLANYGYTF. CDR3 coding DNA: TGTGCCAGCAGACCCGGGGGGCTAGCTAACTATGGCTACACCTTC.

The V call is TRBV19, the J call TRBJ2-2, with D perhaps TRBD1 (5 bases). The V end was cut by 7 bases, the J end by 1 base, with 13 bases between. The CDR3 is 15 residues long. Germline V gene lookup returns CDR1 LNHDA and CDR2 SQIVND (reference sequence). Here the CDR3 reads CASTVGPVNTGELFF. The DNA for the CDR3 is TGTGCCAGTACGGTGGGGCCTGTGAACACCGGGGAGCTGTTTTTT. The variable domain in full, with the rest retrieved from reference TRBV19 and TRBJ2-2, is DGGITQSPKYLFRKEGQNVTLSCEQNLNHDAMYWYRQDPGQGLRLIYYSQIVNDFQKGDIAEGYSVSREKKESFPLTVTSAQKNPTAFYLCASTVGPVNTGELFFGEGSRLTVL.

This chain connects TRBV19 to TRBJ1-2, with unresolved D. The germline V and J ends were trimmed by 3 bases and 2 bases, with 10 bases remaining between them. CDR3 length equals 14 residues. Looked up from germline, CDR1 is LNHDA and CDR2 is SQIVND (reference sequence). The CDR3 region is CASSMSPMNYGYTF. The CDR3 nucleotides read TGTGCCAGTAGTATGAGTCCGATGAACTATGGCTACACCTTC.

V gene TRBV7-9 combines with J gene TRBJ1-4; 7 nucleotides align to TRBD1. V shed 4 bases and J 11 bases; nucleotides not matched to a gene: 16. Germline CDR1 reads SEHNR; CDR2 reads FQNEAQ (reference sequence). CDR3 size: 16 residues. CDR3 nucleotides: TGTGCCAGCAGCTCTTCGGCGGGTGGGACAGAGGAGAAACTGTTTTTT. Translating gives CASSSSAGGTEEKLFF. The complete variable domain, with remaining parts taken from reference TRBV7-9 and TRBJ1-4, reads DTGVSQNPRHKITKRGQNVTFRCDPISEHNRLYWYRQTLGQGPEFLTYFQNEAQLEKSRLLSDRFSAERPKGSFSTLEIQRTEQGDSAMYLCASSSSAGGTEEKLFFGSGTQLSVL.

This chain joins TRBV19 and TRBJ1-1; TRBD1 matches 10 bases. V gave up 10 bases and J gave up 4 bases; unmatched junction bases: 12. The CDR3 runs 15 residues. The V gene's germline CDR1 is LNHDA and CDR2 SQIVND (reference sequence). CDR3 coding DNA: TGTGCCACTACCCTGGGACAGGGGCGGATCACTGAAGCTTTCTTT. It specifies CATTLGQGRITEAFF. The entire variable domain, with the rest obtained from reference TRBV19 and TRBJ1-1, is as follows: DGGITQSPKYLFRKEGQNVTLSCEQNLNHDAMYWYRQDPGQGLRLIYYSQIVNDFQKGDIAEGYSVSREKKESFPLTVTSAQKNPTAFYLCATTLGQGRITEAFFGQGTRLTVV.

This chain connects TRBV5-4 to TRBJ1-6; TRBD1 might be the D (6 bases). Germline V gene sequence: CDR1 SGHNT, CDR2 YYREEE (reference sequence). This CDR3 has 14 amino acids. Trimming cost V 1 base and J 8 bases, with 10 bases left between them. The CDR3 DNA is TGTGCCAGCAGCTTGAACTCAGGGGATTCACCCCTCCACTTT. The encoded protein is CASSLNSGDSPLHF. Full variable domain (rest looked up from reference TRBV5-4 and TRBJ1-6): ETGVTQSPTHLIKTRGQQVTLRCSSQSGHNTVSWYQQALGQGPQFIFQYYREEENGRGNFPPRFSGLQFPNYSSELNVNALELDDSALYLCASSLNSGDSPLHFGNGTRLTVT.

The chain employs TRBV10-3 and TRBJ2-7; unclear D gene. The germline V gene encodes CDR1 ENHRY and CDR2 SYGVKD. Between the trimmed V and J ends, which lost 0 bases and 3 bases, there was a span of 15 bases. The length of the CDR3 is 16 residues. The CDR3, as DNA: TGTGCCATCAGTGAGTCGGGCTATGTCAGCCTCTACGAGCAGTACTTC. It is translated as CAISESGYVSLYEQYF.

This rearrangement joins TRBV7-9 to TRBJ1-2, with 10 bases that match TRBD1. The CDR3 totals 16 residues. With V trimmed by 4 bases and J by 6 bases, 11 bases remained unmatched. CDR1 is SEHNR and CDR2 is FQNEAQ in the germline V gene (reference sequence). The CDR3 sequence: CASSSLDRGRGNGYTF. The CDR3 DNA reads TGTGCCAGCAGCTCACTCGACAGGGGGCGCGGAAATGGCTACACCTTC.

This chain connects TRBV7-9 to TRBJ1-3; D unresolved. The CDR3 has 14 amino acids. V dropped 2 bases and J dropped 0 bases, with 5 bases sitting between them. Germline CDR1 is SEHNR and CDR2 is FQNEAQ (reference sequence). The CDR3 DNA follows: TGTGCCAGCAGCTTACCCAGCTCTGGAAACACCATATATTTT. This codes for CASSLPSSGNTIYF.

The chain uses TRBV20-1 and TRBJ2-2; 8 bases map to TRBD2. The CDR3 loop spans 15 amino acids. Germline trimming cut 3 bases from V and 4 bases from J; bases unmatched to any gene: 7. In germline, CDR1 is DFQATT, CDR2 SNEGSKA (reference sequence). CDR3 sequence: CSASRGGPLTGELFF. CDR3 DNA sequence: TGCAGTGCTAGTCGGGGGGGACCCCTCACCGGGGAGCTGTTTTTT.

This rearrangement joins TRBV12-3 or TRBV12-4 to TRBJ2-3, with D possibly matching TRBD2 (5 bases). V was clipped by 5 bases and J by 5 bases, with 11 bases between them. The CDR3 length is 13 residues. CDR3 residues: CASSIAGVDTQYF. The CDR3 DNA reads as TGTGCCAGCAGTATCGCGGGTGTAGATACGCAGTATTTT.

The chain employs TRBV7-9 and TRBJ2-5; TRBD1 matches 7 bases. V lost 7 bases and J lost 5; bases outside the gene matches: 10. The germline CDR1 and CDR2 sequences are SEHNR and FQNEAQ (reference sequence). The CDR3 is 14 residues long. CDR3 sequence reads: CASTPEGAWETQYF. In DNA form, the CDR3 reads TGTGCCAGCACCCCAGAGGGGGCCTGGGAGACCCAGTACTTC.

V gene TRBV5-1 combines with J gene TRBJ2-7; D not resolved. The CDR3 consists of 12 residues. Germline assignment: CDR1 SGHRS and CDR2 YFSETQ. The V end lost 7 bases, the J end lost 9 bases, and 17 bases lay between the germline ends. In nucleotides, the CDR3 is TGCGCCAGCGGCGAAACCACAACGGGGCAGTACTTC. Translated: CASGETTTGQYF.